Listed below are T cell receptor beta chains from one sample, sequenced in a study of blood T cell repertoires in COVID-19. The protocol was immunoSEQ multiplex PCR, while the TCRdb copy is restricted to in-frame clones and leaves out a portion. The data show roughly 230,000 clones, roughly 80% seen once. The material sequenced was peripheral blood. These receptors were taken from a woman aged 80 or older with acute or convalescent COVID-19. CDR3s include the opening cysteine and the closing phenylalanine or tryptophan. Fields, in order: V gene, clone size, D gene, CDR3 length, J gene, CDR3 DNA, CDR3 protein. The D gene is left open where the match is weak. Expanded clones are given a class, and other clones once, few, many or no size at all.

TRBV7-9,-,-,15,TRBJ2-2,TGTGCCAGCAGCCCCCGGCAGGGCACCGTCGGGGAGCTGTTTTTT,CASSPRQGTVGELFF
TRBV20-1,-,TRBD1,11,TRBJ2-1,TGCAGTGCTACGGACAGGTCTGAGCAGTTCTTC,CSATDRSEQFF
TRBV4-1,-,-,14,TRBJ1-1,TGCGCCAGCAGGGCAGGCGACATGAACACTGAAGCTTTCTTT,CASRAGDMNTEAFF
TRBV5-4,-,-,14,TRBJ2-5,TGTGCCAGCAGCTTGGCTGGGGGCCATGAGACCCAGTACTTC,CASSLAGGHETQYF
TRBV18,-,TRBD1,16,TRBJ1-6,TGTGCCAGCTCACCACCCCCGGGACAGGGTCGATCACCCCTCCACTTT,CASSPPPGQGRSPLHF
TRBV6-5,-,TRBD1,14,TRBJ1-5,TGTGCCAGCAGTACAGGGGAAGTATATCAGCCCCAGCATTTT,CASSTGEVYQPQHF
TRBV30,once,-,12,TRBJ1-5,TGTGCCTGGGGAACAGTCAATCAGCCCCAGCATTTT,CAWGTVNQPQHF
TRBV18,-,TRBD1,14,TRBJ1-2,TGTGCCAGCTCACCGCCGGGACAGGGAAGTGGCTACACCTTC,CASSPPGQGSGYTF
TRBV18,-,TRBD2,17,TRBJ2-2,TGTGCCAGCTCACCGGCAGGACTAGTGCTTGGCACCGGGGAGCTGTTTTTT,CASSPAGLVLGTGELFF
TRBV7-9,-,-,12,TRBJ2-5,TGTGCCAGCAGCCGCGGTGGGGAGACCCAGTACTTC,CASSRGGETQYF
TRBV3-1/TRBV3-2,-,TRBD1,12,TRBJ1-4,TGTGCCAGCAGCCAGACAGGGGAAAAACTGTTTTTT,CASSQTGEKLFF
TRBV4-1,-,TRBD1,14,TRBJ1-2,TGCGCCAGCAGCCAAGATAAGGGGGCTGGAGGCTACACCTTC,CASSQDKGAGGYTF
TRBV11-2,few,-,15,TRBJ2-2,TGTGCCAGCAGCTGGACTGACGCGAACACCGGGGAGCTGTTTTTT,CASSWTDANTGELFF
TRBV6-5,-,TRBD2,14,TRBJ2-7,TGTGCCAGCAGTTCCTCCGGGACTAGCTACGAGCAGTACTTC,CASSSSGTSYEQYF
TRBV4-1,once,-,17,TRBJ2-7,TGCGCCAGCAGCCAAGATGGCAGGGGCGCGGTCCCCTACGAGCAGTACTTC,CASSQDGRGAVPYEQYF
TRBV5-1,-,-,13,TRBJ2-5,TGCGCCAGCAGCTTTACGGGAGAAGAGACCCAGTACTTC,CASSFTGEETQYF
TRBV5-3,-,TRBD1,18,TRBJ1-5,TGTGCCAGAAGCTTGAGAGGGACAGGGAAGGGAGGCAATCAGCCCCAGCATTTT,CARSLRGTGKGGNQPQHF
TRBV11-2,-,TRBD1,15,TRBJ2-2,TGTGCCAGCAGCGCATGGACAGGGCAGACCGGGGAGCTGTTTTTT,CASSAWTGQTGELFF
TRBV9,-,-,16,TRBJ1-1,TGTGCCAGCAGCGGTGGTGGACGCCCCCAGGGGACTGAAGCTTTCTTT,CASSGGGRPQGTEAFF
TRBV5-1,-,TRBD1,16,TRBJ2-5,TGCGCCAGCAGCTTGACAGGGACAGGGTGGGAAGAGACCCAGTACTTC,CASSLTGTGWEETQYF
TRBV27,-,-,15,TRBJ1-4,TGTGCCAGCAGTCTCCGCGTCGCAACTAATGAAAAACTGTTTTTT,CASSLRVATNEKLFF
TRBV6-5,medium-sized,-,15,TRBJ2-7,TGTGCCAGCAGTTACTCGACATCGGTCTCCTACGAGCAGTACTTC,CASSYSTSVSYEQYF
TRBV28,-,-,14,TRBJ2-7,TGTGCCAGCAGTTTATGGGGGAGGACGAACGAGCAGTACTTC,CASSLWGRTNEQYF
TRBV28,many,TRBD2,14,TRBJ2-2,TGTGCCAGCAGTTTTCGGACTAGGGCCGGGGAGCTGTTTTTT,CASSFRTRAGELFF
TRBV5-1,-,TRBD1,16,TRBJ2-2,TGCGCCAGCAGCTTTACAGGGACAGGGGACACCGGGGAGCTGTTTTTT,CASSFTGTGDTGELFF
TRBV6-5,once,TRBD1,15,TRBJ2-2,TGTGCCAGCAGTCCGGGACAGGAGTACACCGGGGAGCTGTTTTTT,CASSPGQEYTGELFF
TRBV11-2,-,-,19,TRBJ2-3,TGTGCCAGCAGCTCTCCAGCCGGAGGGCCACTACACATCACAGATACGCAGTATTTT,CASSSPAGGPLHITDTQYF
TRBV6-5,-,-,14,TRBJ1-5,TGTGCCAGCAGTAGCAGGGCGAGCAATCAGCCCCAGCATTTT,CASSSRASNQPQHF
TRBV10-3,-,TRBD2,16,TRBJ2-5,TGTGCCATCAGTGAGCCGATAGCGGGGGGTGAAGAGACCCAGTACTTC,CAISEPIAGGEETQYF
TRBV5-1,-,TRBD2,18,TRBJ2-2,TGCGCCAGCAGCTTGGTGGAAGCGGGGGGGCTGACCACCGGGGAGCTGTTTTTT,CASSLVEAGGLTTGELFF
TRBV9,-,-,12,TRBJ2-1,TGTGCCAGCAGCGTAGAGCGCAATGAGCAGTTCTTC,CASSVERNEQFF
TRBV6-2/TRBV6-3,-,TRBD2,16,TRBJ2-2,TGTGCCAGCAGTTACATGCCGCGGGAGTGGACCGGGGAGCTGTTTTTT,CASSYMPREWTGELFF
TRBV27,-,TRBD1,16,TRBJ2-7,TGTGCCAGCAGTTTCAGACCGGGACAGGGGACCTACGAGCAGTACTTC,CASSFRPGQGTYEQYF
TRBV20-1,-,TRBD1,15,TRBJ1-6,TGCAGTGCTAGTCCCGGGACAGGATCCAATTCACCCCTCCACTTT,CSASPGTGSNSPLHF
TRBV9,-,TRBD1,15,TRBJ1-5,TGTGCCAGCGGACAGGGGGCTTTAAGCAATCAGCCCCAGCATTTT,CASGQGALSNQPQHF
TRBV7-2,-,TRBD1,14,TRBJ1-2,TGTGCCAGCAGCTTACGGACAGGGGACTATGGCTACACCTTC,CASSLRTGDYGYTF
TRBV5-1,-,TRBD1,15,TRBJ1-2,TGCGCCAGCAGCTTAGGGACAGGGTTTGGATATGGCTACACCTTC,CASSLGTGFGYGYTF
TRBV5-1,-,-,15,TRBJ1-4,TGCGCCAGCAGCTTAGCGGGCAGCCCTAATGAAAAACTGTTTTTT,CASSLAGSPNEKLFF
TRBV11-2,-,-,16,TRBJ2-7,TGTGCCAGCAGCTTAGTAGGGGTTTCAAGCTCCTACGAGCAGTACTTC,CASSLVGVSSSYEQYF
TRBV7-2,-,-,14,TRBJ1-3,TGTGCCAGCAGCTTACCAGACACTGGAAACACCATATATTTT,CASSLPDTGNTIYF
TRBV27,-,TRBD1,15,TRBJ2-4,TGTGCCAGCAGTTTATTGGGACAGGTGAAAAACATTCAGTACTTC,CASSLLGQVKNIQYF
TRBV5-4,few,TRBD2,18,TRBJ2-7,TGTGCCAGCAGCCGAGGGGGACTAGCGGGGGGGCCGAAATACGAGCAGTACTTC,CASSRGGLAGGPKYEQYF
TRBV18,few,TRBD2,17,TRBJ2-7,TGTGCCAGCTCACCGATGGGAGGGGCATTTATTTCCTACGAGCAGTACTTC,CASSPMGGAFISYEQYF
TRBV4-1,-,-,14,TRBJ2-7,TGCGCCAGCAGCCAGGCACCCGGGGTTGGGGAGCAGTACTTC,CASSQAPGVGEQYF
TRBV2,-,TRBD1,17,TRBJ1-6,TGTGCCAGCAGTGAGACCGGGGACAGTTCTTTTAATTCACCCCTCCACTTT,CASSETGDSSFNSPLHF
TRBV18,-,TRBD2,16,TRBJ2-7,TGTGCCAGCTCACCAGGACTAGCGGGAGCTGGATACGAGCAGTACTTC,CASSPGLAGAGYEQYF
TRBV5-1,-,-,14,TRBJ2-5,TGCGCCAGCACCTCTGTTATCTTCCAAGAGACCCAGTACTTC,CASTSVIFQETQYF
TRBV2,-,-,14,TRBJ1-1,TGTGCCAGCAGCGACAGGCTCCTGAACACTGAAGCTTTCTTT,CASSDRLLNTEAFF
TRBV3-1/TRBV3-2,-,TRBD1,15,TRBJ1-5,TGTGCCAGCAGCCAAACAGGGGGGACTGGGCAGCCCCAGCATTTT,CASSQTGGTGQPQHF
TRBV10-3,once,TRBD1,13,TRBJ1-4,TGTGCCATCAGGACAGGGGTCGACGAAAAACTGTTTTTT,CAIRTGVDEKLFF
TRBV3-1/TRBV3-2,-,-,13,TRBJ1-3,TGTGCCAGCAGCCGGTCCGCGGGAAACACCATATATTTT,CASSRSAGNTIYF
TRBV5-1,-,TRBD2,15,TRBJ2-1,TGCGCCAGCACCTCCGGGACTAGCGGGACGGGGGAGCAGTTCTTC,CASTSGTSGTGEQFF
TRBV5-1,-,-,15,TRBJ1-1,TGCGCCAGCAGCTTGAGGCAGGGGAGAGGGACTGAAGCTTTCTTT,CASSLRQGRGTEAFF
TRBV6-5,-,TRBD1,15,TRBJ1-1,TGTGCCAGCAAGCCAGGGGGATCGATGAACACTGAAGCTTTCTTT,CASKPGGSMNTEAFF
TRBV18,few,TRBD1,16,TRBJ2-3,TGTGCCAGCTCACCTTTGACAGGGCCCAACACAGATACGCAGTATTTT,CASSPLTGPNTDTQYF
TRBV3-1/TRBV3-2,-,TRBD2,14,TRBJ2-2,TGTGCCACCTTCGGGGGGGCGAGCACCGGGGAGCTGTTTTTT,CATFGGASTGELFF